The subject of this entry is one T cell receptor beta chain. The antigen is unknown. The time point here: sample taken at primary tumor resection. Unsorted whole RNA samples from tumor, nontumor lung or frozen PBMC were sequenced. A total of approximately 75 untreated early-stage non-small cell lung cancer patients served as donors. Every TCR cDNA molecule bore a unique molecular identifier. TCRdb independently ran MiXCR on the 5' RACE reads; one entry per CDR3 protein. Of about 30,000 distinct CDR3 sequences listed, approximately 8.4% are singletons. These data belong to a study of spatial heterogeneity in lung cancer. Study-level background: For the average unique TCR and UMI combination, more than 8.5 occurrences appeared in raw reads.

Study observations and caveats: At resection, ubiquitous expanded tumor TCRs appeared in blood more than at follow-up.

The germline V gene has CDR1 SGDLS and CDR2 YYNGEE. The CDR3 runs to 15 residues. With 2 bases removed from V and 4 bases from J, the gap between germline ends came to 12 bases. This TCR was sampled from a female donor with early-stage non-small cell lung cancer. The rearrangement joins TRBV9 to TRBJ2-2; perhaps TRBD2 as D (6 bases). The sample here was PBMCs, taken at surgery. The CDR3 reads CASSVIAEGTGELFF. In DNA, the CDR3 is TGTGCCAGCAGCGTTATAGCGGAGGGCACCGGGGAGCTGTTTTTT.